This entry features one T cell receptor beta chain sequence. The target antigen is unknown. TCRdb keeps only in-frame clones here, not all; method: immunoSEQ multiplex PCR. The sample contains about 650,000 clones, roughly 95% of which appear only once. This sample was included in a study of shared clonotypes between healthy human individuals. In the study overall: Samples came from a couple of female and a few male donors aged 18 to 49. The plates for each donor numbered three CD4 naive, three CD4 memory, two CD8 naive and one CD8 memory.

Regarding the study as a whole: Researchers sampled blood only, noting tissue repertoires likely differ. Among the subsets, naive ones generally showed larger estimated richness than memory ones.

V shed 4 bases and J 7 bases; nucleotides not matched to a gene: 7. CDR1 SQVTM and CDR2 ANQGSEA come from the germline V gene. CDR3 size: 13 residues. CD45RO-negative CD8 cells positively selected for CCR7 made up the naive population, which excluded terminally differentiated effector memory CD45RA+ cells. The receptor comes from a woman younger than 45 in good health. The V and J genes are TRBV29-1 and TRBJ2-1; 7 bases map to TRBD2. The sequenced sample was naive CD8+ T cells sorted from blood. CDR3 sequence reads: CSVASGIWNEQFF. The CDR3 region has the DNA TGCAGCGTTGCGAGCGGGATTTGGAATGAGCAGTTCTTC.